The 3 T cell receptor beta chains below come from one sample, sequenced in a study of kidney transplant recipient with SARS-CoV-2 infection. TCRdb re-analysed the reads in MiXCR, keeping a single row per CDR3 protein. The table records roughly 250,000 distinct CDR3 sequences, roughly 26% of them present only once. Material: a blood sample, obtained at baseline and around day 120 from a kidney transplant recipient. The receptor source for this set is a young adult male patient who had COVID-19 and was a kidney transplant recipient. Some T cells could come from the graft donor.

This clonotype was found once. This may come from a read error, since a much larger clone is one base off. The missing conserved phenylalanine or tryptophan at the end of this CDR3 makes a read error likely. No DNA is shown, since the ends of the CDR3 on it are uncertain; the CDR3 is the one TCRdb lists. CDR3 sequence reads: CASSNSGSYEQYL. The genes are TRBV3-2 and TRBJ2-7; TRBD2, the table's D call, was not compared with the DNA. TRBV3-2 constitutes a pseudogene. The CDR3 comprises 13 residues, both ends counted.

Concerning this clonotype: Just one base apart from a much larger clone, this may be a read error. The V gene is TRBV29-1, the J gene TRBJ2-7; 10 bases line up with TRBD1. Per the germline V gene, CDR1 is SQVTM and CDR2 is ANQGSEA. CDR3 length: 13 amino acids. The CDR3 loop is CSVIGTGAYEQNF. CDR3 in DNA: TGCAGCGTCATCGGGACAGGGGCCTACGAGCAGAACTTC.

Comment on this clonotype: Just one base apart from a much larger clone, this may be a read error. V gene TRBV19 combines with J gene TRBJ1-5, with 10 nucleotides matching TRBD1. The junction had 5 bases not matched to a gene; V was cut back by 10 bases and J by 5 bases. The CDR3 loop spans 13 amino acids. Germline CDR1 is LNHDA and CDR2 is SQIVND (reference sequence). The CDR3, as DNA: TGTGCCAACAGAGGACAGGGGGATCAGCCCCAGCATTTT. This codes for CANRGQGDQPQHF.